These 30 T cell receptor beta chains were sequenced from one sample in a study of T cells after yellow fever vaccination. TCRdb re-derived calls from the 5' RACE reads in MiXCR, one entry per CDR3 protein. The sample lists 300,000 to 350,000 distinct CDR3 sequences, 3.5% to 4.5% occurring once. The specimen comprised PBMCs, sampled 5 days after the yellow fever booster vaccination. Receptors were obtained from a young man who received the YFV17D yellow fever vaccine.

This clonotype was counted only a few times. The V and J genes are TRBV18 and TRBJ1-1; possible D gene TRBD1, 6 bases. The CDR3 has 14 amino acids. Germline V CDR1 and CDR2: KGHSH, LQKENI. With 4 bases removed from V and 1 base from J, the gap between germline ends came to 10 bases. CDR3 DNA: TGTGCCAGCTCACTTTCGGACAGGAACACTGAAGCTTTCTTT. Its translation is CASSLSDRNTEAFF.

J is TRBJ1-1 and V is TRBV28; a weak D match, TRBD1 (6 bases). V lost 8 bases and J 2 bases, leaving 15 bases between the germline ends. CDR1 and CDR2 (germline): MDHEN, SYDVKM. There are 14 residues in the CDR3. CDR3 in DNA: TGTGCCAGCGGGGAATACAGGGCTAACACTGAAGCTTTCTTT. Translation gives CASGEYRANTEAFF.

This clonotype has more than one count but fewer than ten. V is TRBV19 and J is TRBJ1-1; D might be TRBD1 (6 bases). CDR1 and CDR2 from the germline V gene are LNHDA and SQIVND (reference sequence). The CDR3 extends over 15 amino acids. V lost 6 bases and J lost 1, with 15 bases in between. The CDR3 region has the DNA TGTGCCAGTAGCCGCCCAACAGGGTGGAACACTGAAGCTTTCTTT. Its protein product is CASSRPTGWNTEAFF. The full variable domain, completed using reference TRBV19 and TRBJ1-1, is DGGITQSPKYLFRKEGQNVTLSCEQNLNHDAMYWYRQDPGQGLRLIYYSQIVNDFQKGDIAEGYSVSREKKESFPLTVTSAQKNPTAFYLCASSRPTGWNTEAFFGQGTRLTVV.

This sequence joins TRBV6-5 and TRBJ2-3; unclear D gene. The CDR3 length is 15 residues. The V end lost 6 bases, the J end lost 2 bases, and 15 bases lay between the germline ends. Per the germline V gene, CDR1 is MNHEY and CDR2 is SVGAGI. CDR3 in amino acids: CASSRRGRHTDTQYF. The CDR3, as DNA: TGTGCCAGCAGCCGACGCGGCAGGCACACAGATACGCAGTATTTT.

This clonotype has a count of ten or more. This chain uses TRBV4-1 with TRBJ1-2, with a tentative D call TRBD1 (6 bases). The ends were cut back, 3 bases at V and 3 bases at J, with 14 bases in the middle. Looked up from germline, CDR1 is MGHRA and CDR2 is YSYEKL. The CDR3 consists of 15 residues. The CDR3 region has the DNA TGCGCCAGCAGCCACCAGGACAGCCCCTACTATGGCTACACCTTC. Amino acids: CASSHQDSPYYGYTF.

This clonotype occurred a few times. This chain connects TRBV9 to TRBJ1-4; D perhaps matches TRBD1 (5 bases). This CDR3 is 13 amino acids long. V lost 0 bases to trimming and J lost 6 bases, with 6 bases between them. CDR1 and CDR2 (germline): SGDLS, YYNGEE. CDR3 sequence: CASSVEGYEKLFF. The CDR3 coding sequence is TGTGCCAGCAGCGTAGAGGGGTATGAAAAACTGTTTTTT.

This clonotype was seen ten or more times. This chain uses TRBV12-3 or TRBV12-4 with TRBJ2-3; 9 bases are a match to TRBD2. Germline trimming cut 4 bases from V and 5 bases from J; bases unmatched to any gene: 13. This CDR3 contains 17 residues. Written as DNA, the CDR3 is TGTGCCAGCAGTTCCCCCCGGGCGGGGGGGCCTGAAGATACGCAGTATTTT. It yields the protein CASSSPRAGGPEDTQYF.

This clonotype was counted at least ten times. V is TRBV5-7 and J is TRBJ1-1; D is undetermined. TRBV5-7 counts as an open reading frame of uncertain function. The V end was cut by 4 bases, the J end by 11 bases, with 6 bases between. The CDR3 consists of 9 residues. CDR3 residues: CASSRRAFF. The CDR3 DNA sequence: TGTGCCAGCAGCCGACGGGCTTTCTTT.

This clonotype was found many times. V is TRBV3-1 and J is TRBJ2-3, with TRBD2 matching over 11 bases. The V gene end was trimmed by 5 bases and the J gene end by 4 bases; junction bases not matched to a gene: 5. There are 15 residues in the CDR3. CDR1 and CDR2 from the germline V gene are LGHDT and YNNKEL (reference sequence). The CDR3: CASSLRLAGSDTQYF. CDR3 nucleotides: TGTGCCAGCAGCTTAAGACTAGCGGGGTCAGATACGCAGTATTTT.

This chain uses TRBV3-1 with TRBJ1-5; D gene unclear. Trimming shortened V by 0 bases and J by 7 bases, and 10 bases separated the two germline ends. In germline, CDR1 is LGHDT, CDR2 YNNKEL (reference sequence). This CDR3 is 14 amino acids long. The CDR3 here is CASSQDPMFQPQHF. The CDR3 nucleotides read TGTGCCAGCAGCCAAGATCCTATGTTCCAGCCCCAGCATTTT.

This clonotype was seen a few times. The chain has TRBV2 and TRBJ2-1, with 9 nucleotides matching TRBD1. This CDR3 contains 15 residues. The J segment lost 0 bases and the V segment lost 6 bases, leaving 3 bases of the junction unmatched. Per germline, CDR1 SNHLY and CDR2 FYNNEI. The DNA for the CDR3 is TGTGCCAGCAGCAAGGACAGGGGCTCCTACAATGAGCAGTTCTTC. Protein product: CASSKDRGSYNEQFF.

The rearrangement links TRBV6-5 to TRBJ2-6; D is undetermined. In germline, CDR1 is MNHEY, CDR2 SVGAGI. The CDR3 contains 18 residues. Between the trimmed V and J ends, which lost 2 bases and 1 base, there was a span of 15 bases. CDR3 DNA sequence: TGTGCCAGCAGTTACCTGACCGGACGGATTTCTGGGGCCAACGTCCTGACTTTC. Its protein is CASSYLTGRISGANVLTF.

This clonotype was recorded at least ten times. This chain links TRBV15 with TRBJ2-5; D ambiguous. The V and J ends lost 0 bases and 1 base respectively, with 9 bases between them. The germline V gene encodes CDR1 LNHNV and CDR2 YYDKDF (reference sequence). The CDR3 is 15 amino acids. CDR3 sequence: CATSRDRRPQETQYF. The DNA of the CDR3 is TGTGCCACCAGCAGAGATCGGCGGCCCCAAGAGACCCAGTACTTC.

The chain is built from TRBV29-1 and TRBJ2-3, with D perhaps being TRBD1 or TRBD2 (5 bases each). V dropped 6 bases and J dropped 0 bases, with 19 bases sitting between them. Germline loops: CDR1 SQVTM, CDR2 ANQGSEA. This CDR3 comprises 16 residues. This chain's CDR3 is CSVIGGRAGSTDTQYF. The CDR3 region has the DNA TGCAGCGTCATTGGGGGAAGGGCTGGGAGCACAGATACGCAGTATTTT.

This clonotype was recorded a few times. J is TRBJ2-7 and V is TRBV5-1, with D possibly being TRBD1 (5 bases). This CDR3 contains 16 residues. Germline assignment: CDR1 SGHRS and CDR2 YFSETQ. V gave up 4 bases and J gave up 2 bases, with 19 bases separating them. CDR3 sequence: CASSTFPGQGTYEQYV. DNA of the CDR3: TGCGCCAGCAGCACCTTCCCGGGCCAGGGAACCTACGAGCAGTACGTC.

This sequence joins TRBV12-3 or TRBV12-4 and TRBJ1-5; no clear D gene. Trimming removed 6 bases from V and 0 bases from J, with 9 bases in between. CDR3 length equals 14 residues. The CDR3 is CASRGRYSNQPQHF. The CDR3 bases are TGTGCCAGCAGAGGGAGGTATAGCAATCAGCCCCAGCATTTT.

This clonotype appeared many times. CDR3: CASSLRLGIETQYF. The DNA for the CDR3 is TGTGCCAGCAGCTTAAGATTGGGGATAGAGACCCAGTACTTC. The J gene is TRBJ2-5, the V gene TRBV7-6, with unresolved D. V was cut by 2 bases and J by 4 bases, with 11 bases left in between. CDR1 and CDR2 from the germline V gene are SGHVS and FNYEAQ. This CDR3 contains 14 residues.

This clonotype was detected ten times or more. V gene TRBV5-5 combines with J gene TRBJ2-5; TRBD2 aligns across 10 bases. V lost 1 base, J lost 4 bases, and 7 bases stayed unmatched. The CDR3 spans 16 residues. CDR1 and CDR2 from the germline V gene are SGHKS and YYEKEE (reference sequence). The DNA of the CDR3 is TGTGCCAGCAGCTTGTCCAGCGGGGGGGCCGGAGAGACCCAGTACTTC. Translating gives CASSLSSGGAGETQYF. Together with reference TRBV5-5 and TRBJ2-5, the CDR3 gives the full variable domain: DAGVTQSPTHLIKTRGQQVTLRCSPISGHKSVSWYQQVLGQGPQFIFQYYEKEERGRGNFPDRFSARQFPNYSSELNVNALLLGDSALYLCASSLSSGGAGETQYFGPGTRLLVL.

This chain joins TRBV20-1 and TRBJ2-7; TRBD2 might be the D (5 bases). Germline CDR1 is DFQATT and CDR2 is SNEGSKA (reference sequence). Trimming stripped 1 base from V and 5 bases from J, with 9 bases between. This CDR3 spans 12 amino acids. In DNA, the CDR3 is TGCAGTGCTAGAGGGCTAGCAGACGAGCAGTACTTC. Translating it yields CSARGLADEQYF.

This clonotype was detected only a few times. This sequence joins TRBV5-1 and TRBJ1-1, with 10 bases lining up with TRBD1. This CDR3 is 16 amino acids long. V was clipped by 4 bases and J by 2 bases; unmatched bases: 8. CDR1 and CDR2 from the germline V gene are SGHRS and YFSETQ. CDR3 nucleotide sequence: TGCGCCAGCAGCCGCCCGGACAGGGGGATTAACACTGAAGCTTTCTTT. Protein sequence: CASSRPDRGINTEAFF.

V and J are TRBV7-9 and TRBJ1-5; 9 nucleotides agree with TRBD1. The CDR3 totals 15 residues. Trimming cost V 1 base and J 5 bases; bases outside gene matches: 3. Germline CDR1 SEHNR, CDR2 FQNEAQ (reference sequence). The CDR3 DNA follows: TGTGCCAGCAGCTTAGGGGACAGGGTGCATCAGCCCCAGCATTTT. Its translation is CASSLGDRVHQPQHF.

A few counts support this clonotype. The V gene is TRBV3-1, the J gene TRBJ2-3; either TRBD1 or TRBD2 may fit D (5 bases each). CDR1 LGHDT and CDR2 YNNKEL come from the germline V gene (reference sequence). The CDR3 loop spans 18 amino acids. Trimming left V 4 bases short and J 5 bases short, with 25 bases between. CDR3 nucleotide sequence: TGTGCCAGCAGCCCCCTTCCTGGGGCAGGTGGGGGAAAAGATACGCAGTATTTT. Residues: CASSPLPGAGGGKDTQYF.

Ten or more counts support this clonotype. CDR3 region: CASSTDTRGQPQHF. Here the CDR3 DNA reads TGTGCCAGCAGTACAGACACGAGAGGCCAGCCCCAGCATTTT. The chain couples TRBV12-3 or TRBV12-4 to TRBJ1-5; D unclear. Between the trimmed V and J ends, which lost 5 bases and 7 bases, there was a span of 15 bases. CDR3 length: 14 amino acids.

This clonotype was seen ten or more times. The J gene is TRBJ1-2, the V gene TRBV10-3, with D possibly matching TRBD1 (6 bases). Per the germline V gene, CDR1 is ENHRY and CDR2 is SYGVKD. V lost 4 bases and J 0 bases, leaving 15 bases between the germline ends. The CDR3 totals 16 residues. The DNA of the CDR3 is TGTGCCATCAGTGGGACCCGGGACACTTCTAACTATGGCTACACCTTC. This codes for CAISGTRDTSNYGYTF.

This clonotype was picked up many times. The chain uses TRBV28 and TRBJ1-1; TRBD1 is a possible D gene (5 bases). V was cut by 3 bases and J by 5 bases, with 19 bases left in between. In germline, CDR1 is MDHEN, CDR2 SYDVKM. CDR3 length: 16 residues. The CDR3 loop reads CASSFAVGRGETEAFF. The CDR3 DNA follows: TGTGCCAGCAGTTTCGCAGTTGGGAGGGGCGAGACTGAAGCTTTCTTT.

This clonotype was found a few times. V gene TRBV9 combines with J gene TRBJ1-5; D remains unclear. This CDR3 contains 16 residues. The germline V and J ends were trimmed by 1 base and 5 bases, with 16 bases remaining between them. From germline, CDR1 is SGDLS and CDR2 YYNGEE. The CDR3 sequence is CASSVIEWQIHQPQHF. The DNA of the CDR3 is TGTGCCAGCAGCGTAATCGAGTGGCAGATCCATCAGCCCCAGCATTTT. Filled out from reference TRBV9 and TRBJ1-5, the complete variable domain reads DSGVTQTPKHLITATGQRVTLRCSPRSGDLSVYWYQQSLDQGLQFLIQYYNGEERAKGNILERFSAQQFPDLHSELNLSSLELGDSALYFCASSVIEWQIHQPQHFGDGTRLSIL.

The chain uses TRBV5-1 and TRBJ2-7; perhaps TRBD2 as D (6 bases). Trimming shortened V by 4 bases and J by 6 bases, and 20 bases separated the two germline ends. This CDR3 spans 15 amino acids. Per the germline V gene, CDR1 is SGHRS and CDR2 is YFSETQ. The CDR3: CASSPLPGRMLEQYF. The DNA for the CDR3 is TGCGCCAGCAGCCCTTTGCCAGGGAGGATGCTCGAGCAGTACTTC.

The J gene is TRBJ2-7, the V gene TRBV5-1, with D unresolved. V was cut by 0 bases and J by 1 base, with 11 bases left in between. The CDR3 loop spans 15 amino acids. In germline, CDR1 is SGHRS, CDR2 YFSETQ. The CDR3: CASSLESGQSYEQYF. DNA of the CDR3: TGCGCCAGCAGCTTGGAGTCCGGGCAATCCTACGAGCAGTACTTC. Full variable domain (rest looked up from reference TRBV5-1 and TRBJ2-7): KAGVTQTPRYLIKTRGQQVTLSCSPISGHRSVSWYQQTPGQGLQFLFEYFSETQRNKGNFPGRFSGRQFSNSRSEMNVSTLELGDSALYLCASSLESGQSYEQYFGPGTRLTVT.

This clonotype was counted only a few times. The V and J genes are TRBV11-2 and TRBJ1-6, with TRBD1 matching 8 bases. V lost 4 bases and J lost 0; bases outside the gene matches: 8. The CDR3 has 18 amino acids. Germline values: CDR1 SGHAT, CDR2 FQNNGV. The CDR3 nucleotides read TGTGCCAGCAGCTCGAAGGGACAGGCGAGCTCCTATAATTCACCCCTCCACTTT. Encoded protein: CASSSKGQASSYNSPLHF.

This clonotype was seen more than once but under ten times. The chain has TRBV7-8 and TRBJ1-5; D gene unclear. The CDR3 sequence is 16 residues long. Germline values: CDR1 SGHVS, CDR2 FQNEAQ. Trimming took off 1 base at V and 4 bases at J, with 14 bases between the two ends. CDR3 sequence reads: CASSLGNQDSNQPQHF. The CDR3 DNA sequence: TGTGCCAGCAGCTTAGGGAACCAGGATTCGAATCAGCCCCAGCATTTT. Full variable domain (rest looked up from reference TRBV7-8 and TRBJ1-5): GAGVSQSPRYKVAKRGQDVALRCDPISGHVSLFWYQQALGQGPEFLTYFQNEAQLDKSGLPSDRFFAERPEGSVSTLKIQRTQQEDSAVYLCASSLGNQDSNQPQHFGDGTRLSIL.